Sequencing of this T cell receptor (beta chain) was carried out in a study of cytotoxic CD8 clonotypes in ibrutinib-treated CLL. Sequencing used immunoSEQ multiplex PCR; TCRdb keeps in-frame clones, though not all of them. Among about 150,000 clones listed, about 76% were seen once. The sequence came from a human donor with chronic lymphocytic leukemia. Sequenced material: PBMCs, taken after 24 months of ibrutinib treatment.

The CDR3 region is CASSSFFGGRGPPGDEQYF. CDR3 nucleotides: TGTGCCAGCAGCTCATTTTTCGGGGGGAGGGGACCGCCCGGGGACGAGCAGTACTTC. This chain connects TRBV7-2 to TRBJ2-7; 7 bases match TRBD2. Trimming at V came to 4 bases and at J to 5 bases, leaving 23 bases not matched to a gene. The CDR3 is 19 amino acids. CDR1 and CDR2 (germline): SGHTA, FQGNSA. Drawing the rest from reference TRBV7-2 and TRBJ2-7, the complete variable domain is GAGVSQSPSNKVTEKGKDVELRCDPISGHTALYWYRQSLGQGLEFLIYFQGNSAPDKSGLPSDRFSAERTGGSVSTLTIQRTQQEDSAVYLCASSSFFGGRGPPGDEQYFGPGTRLTVT.